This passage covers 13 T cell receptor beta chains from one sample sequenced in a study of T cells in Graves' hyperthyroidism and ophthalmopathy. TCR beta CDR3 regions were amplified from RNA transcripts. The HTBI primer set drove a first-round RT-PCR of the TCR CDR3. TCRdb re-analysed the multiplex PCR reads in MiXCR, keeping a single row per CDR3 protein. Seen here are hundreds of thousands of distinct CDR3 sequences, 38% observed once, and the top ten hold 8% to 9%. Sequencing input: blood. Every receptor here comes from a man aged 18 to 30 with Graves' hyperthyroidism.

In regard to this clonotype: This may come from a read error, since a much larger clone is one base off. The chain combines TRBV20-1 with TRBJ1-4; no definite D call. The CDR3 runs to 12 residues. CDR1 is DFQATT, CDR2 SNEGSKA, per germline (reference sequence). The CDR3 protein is CGASGAVEKLFF. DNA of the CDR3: TGCGGTGCTAGCGGAGCAGTCGAAAAACTGTTTTTT.

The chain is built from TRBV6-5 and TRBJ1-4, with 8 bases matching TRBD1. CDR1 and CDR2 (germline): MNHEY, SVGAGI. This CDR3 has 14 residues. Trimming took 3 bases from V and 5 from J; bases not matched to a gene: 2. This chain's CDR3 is CASSYRTGNEKLFF. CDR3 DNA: TGTGCCAGCAGTTATAGGACAGGGAATGAAAAACTGTTTTTT.

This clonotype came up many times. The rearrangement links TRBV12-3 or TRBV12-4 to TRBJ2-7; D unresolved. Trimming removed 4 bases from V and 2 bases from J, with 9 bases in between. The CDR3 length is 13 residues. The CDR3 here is CASSSSGPYEQYF. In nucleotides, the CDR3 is TGTGCCAGCAGTTCCTCGGGCCCCTACGAGCAGTACTTC.

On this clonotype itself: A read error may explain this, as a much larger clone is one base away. In DNA, the CDR3 is TGCGCCAGCAGCCAAGGGGATGGAGGGAACACTGAAGCTTTCTTT. Translated, it gives CASSQGDGGNTEAFF. The chain joins TRBV5-1 to TRBJ1-1; D may be TRBD1 (5 bases). The germline gives CDR1 SGHRS, CDR2 YFSETQ. Trimming took 4 bases from V and 1 from J, leaving 14 bases between them. This CDR3 region has 15 residues.

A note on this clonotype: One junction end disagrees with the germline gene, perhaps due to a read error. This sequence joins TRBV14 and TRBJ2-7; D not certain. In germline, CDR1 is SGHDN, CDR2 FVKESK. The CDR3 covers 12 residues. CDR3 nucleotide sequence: TGTGCCAGCAGCGCCTCGGCCTACGGGCAGTACTTC. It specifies CASSASAYGQYF.

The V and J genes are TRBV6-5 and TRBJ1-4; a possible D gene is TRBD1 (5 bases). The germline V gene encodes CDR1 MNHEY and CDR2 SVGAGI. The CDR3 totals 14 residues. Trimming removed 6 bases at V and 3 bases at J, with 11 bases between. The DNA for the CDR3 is TGTGCCAGCAGCCCACTGGGACCTAATGAAAAACTGTTTTTT. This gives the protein CASSPLGPNEKLFF.

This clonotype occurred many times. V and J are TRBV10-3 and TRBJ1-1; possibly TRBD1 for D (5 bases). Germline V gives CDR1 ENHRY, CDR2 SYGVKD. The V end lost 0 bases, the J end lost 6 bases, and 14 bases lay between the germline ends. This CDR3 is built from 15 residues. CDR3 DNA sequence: TGTGCCATCAGTGAGTCGGCTCCAGGGATGTCTGAAGCTTTCTTT. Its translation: CAISESAPGMSEAFF.

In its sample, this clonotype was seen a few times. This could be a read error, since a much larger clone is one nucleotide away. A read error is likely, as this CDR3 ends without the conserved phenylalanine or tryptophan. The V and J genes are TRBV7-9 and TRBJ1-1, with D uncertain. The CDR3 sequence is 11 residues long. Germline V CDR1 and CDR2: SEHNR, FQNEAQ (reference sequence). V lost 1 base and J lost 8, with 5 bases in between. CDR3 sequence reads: CASSLGLEAFL. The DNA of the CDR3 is TGTGCCAGCAGCTTAGGGCTAGAAGCTTTCCTT.

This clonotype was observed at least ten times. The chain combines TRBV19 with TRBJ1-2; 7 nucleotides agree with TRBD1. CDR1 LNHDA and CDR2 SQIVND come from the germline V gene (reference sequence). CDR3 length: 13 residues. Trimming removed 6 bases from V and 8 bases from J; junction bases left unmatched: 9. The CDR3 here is CASRTTGVGGYTF. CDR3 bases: TGTGCCAGTAGGACCACAGGGGTTGGCGGCTACACCTTC.

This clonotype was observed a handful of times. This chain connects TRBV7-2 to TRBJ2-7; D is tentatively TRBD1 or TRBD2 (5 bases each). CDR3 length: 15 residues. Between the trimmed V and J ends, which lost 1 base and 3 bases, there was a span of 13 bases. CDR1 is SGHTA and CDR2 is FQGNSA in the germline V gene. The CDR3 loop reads CASSLEGRTFYEQYF. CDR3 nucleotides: TGTGCCAGCAGCTTAGAGGGACGGACTTTCTACGAGCAGTACTTC.

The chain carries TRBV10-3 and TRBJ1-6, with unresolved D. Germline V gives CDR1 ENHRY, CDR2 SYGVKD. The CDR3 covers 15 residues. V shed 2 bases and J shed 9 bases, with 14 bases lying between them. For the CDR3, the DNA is TGTGCCATCAGTGAGGGGTCCGGTCTGGCTTCACCCCTCCACTTT. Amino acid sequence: CAISEGSGLASPLHF.

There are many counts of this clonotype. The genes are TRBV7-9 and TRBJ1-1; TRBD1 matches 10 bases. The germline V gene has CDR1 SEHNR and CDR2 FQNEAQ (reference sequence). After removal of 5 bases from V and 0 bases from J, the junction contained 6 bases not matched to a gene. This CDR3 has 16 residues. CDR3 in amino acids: CASSPGTGVLNTEAFF. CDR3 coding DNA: TGTGCCAGCAGCCCCGGGACAGGGGTTCTGAACACTGAAGCTTTCTTT.

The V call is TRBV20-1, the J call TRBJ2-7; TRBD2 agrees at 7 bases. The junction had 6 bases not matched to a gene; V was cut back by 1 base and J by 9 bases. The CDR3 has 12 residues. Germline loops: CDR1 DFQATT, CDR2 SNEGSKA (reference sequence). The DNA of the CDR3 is TGCAGTGCTAGAGGGTCCGAGCGGGGGCAGTACTTC. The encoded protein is CSARGSERGQYF.